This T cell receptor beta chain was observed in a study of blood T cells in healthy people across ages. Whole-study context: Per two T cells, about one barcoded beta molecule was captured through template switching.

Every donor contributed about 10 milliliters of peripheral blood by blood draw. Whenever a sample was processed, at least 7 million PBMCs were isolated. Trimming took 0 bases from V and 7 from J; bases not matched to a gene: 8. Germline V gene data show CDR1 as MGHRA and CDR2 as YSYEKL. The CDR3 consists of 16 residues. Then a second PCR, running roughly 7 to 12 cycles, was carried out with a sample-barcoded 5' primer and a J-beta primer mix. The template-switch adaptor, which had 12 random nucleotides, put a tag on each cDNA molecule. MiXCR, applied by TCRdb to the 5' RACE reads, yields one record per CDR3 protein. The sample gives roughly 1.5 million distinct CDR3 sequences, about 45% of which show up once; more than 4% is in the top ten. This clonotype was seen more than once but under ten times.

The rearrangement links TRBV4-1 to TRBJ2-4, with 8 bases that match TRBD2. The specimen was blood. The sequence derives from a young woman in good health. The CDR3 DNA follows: TGCGCCAGCAGCCAAGATCGGTCGGGGGGGATGAACATTCAGTACTTC. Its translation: CASSQDRSGGMNIQYF.